This is a list of T cell receptor beta chains from one sample in a study of blood T cell repertoires in COVID-19. Using immunoSEQ multiplex PCR, the repertoire was profiled, and TCRdb retains in-frame clones only, with some absent. The table has 250,000 or so clones, more than 75% seen once. Sequencing was carried out using PBMCs or T cells enriched from blood (not recorded which). The receptors here all came from a woman aged 50 to 60 who had been exposed to COVID-19. Both conserved end residues are trimmed from each CDR3. Each record gives: CDR3 length, V gene, J gene, CDR3 protein.

cdr3_length: 11
v_call: TRBV12-5
j_call: TRBJ1-1
cdr3_aa: ASAPPEGYRAF

cdr3_length: 11
v_call: TRBV2
j_call: TRBJ1-2
cdr3_aa: ASSEGGVYGYT

cdr3_length: 13
v_call: TRBV7-9
j_call: TRBJ1-1
cdr3_aa: ASSLGQGVSIEAF

cdr3_length: 15
v_call: TRBV4-3
j_call: TRBJ2-5
cdr3_aa: ASSQDWASEYQETQY

cdr3_length: 11
v_call: TRBV19
j_call: TRBJ1-3
cdr3_aa: ASWGVNGNTIY

cdr3_length: 12
v_call: TRBV6-5
j_call: TRBJ2-5
cdr3_aa: ASSSAQRGGTQY

cdr3_length: 16
v_call: TRBV11-3
j_call: TRBJ2-3
cdr3_aa: ASSLTRRTGQNTDTQY

cdr3_length: 11
v_call: TRBV5-4
j_call: TRBJ1-1
cdr3_aa: ASSLDRNTEAF

cdr3_length: 12
v_call: TRBV11-1
j_call: TRBJ1-1
cdr3_aa: ASSLGTGNTEAF

cdr3_length: 13
v_call: TRBV6-1
j_call: TRBJ1-2
cdr3_aa: ASSEDRARGYGYT

cdr3_length: 16
v_call: TRBV6-2/TRBV6-3
j_call: TRBJ2-2
cdr3_aa: ASSITPLSGGNTGELF

cdr3_length: 13
v_call: TRBV29-1
j_call: TRBJ1-3
cdr3_aa: SVDGGQGFGNTIY

cdr3_length: 13
v_call: TRBV9
j_call: TRBJ1-1
cdr3_aa: ASSVISQGVTEAF

cdr3_length: 13
v_call: TRBV7-2
j_call: TRBJ1-2
cdr3_aa: ASAEGQALQGGYT

cdr3_length: 13
v_call: TRBV10-1
j_call: TRBJ1-2
cdr3_aa: ASSESVGFSGGYT

cdr3_length: 13
v_call: TRBV7-2
j_call: TRBJ2-1
cdr3_aa: ASGKRTGNYNEQF

cdr3_length: 12
v_call: TRBV7-9
j_call: TRBJ2-2
cdr3_aa: ASSLAEAGGELF

cdr3_length: 11
v_call: TRBV7-2
j_call: TRBJ1-1
cdr3_aa: ASSLVGQKEAF

cdr3_length: 11
v_call: TRBV12-3/TRBV12-4
j_call: TRBJ1-1
cdr3_aa: ASSLPGSYGAF

cdr3_length: 11
v_call: TRBV5-4
j_call: TRBJ1-1
cdr3_aa: ASSYAGGTEAF

cdr3_length: 13
v_call: TRBV5-4
j_call: TRBJ2-7
cdr3_aa: ASSRDKGGLYEQY

cdr3_length: 11
v_call: TRBV27
j_call: TRBJ2-2
cdr3_aa: ASSSPLTGELF

cdr3_length: 13
v_call: TRBV27
j_call: TRBJ2-7
cdr3_aa: ASSLTRGRDHEQY

cdr3_length: 11
v_call: TRBV5-4
j_call: TRBJ1-3
cdr3_aa: ASTVAGSDTIY

cdr3_length: 11
v_call: TRBV2
j_call: TRBJ1-4
cdr3_aa: ASSAGEDEKLF

cdr3_length: 13
v_call: TRBV10-3
j_call: TRBJ2-5
cdr3_aa: AISGVAGPQETQY

cdr3_length: 13
v_call: TRBV2
j_call: TRBJ1-2
cdr3_aa: ASSDGLTDPYGYT

cdr3_length: 10
v_call: TRBV10-2
j_call: TRBJ1-2
cdr3_aa: ASSGTSYGYT

cdr3_length: 11
v_call: TRBV12-3/TRBV12-4
j_call: TRBJ1-1
cdr3_aa: ASTPRRGRQAF

cdr3_length: 13
v_call: TRBV19
j_call: TRBJ2-6
cdr3_aa: ASSRGGDGANVLT

cdr3_length: 12
v_call: TRBV7-3
j_call: TRBJ2-1
cdr3_aa: ASSLSGGAREQF

cdr3_length: 14
v_call: TRBV9
j_call: TRBJ2-5
cdr3_aa: ASTRGGAGGQETQY

cdr3_length: 13
v_call: TRBV6-1
j_call: TRBJ1-2
cdr3_aa: ASSESGTANYGYT

cdr3_length: 9
v_call: TRBV28
j_call: TRBJ2-3
cdr3_aa: ASSSGIAQY

cdr3_length: 11
v_call: TRBV12-3/TRBV12-4
j_call: TRBJ1-2
cdr3_aa: ASSFKGLGGYT

cdr3_length: 13
v_call: TRBV27
j_call: TRBJ1-5
cdr3_aa: ASSLFSGSNQPQH